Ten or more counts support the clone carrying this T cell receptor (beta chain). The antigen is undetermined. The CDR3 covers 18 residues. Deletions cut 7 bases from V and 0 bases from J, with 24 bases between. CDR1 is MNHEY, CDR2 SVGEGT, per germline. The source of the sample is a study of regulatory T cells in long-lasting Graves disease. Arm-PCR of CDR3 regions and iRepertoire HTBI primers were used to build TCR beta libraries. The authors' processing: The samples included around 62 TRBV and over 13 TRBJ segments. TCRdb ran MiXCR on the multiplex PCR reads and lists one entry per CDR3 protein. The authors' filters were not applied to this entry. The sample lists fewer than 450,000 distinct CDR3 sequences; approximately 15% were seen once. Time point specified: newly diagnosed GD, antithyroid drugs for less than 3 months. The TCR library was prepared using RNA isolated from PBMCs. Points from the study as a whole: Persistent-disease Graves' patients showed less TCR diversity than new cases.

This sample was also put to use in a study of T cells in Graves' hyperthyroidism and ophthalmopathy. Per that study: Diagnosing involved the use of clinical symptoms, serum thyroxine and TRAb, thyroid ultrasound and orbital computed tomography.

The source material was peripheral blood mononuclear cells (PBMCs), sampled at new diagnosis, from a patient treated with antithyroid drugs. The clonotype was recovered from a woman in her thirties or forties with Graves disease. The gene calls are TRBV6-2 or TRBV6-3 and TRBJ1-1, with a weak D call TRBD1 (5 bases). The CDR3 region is CASTPGRLQTNMNTEAFF. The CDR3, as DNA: TGTGCCAGCACCCCAGGGCGGTTGCAGACAAACATGAACACTGAAGCTTTCTTT.